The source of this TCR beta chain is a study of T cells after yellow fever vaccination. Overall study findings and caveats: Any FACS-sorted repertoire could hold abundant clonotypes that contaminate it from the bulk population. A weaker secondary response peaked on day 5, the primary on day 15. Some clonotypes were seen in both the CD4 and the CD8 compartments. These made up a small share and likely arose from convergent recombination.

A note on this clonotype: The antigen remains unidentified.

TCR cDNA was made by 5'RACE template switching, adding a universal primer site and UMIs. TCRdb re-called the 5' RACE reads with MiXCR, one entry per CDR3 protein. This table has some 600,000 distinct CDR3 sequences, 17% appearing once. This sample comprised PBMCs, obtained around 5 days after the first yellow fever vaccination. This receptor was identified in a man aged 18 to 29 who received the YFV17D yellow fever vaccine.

The CDR3 nucleotides read TGCAGTGCTAGGGCAACCAGCCGGGAGACCCAGTACTTC. Amino acids: CSARATSRETQYF. The chain is built from TRBV20-1 and TRBJ2-5; D uncertain. The CDR3 spans 13 residues. The V end lost 3 bases, the J end lost 5 bases, and 13 bases lay between the germline ends. Germline V gives CDR1 DFQATT, CDR2 SNEGSKA (reference sequence).